This TCR beta chain was identified in a study of blood T cell repertoires in COVID-19. Whole-study context: Researchers got acute and convalescent COVID-19 samples from the United States, Italy and Spain. The cDNA or gDNA used as material had been derived from T cells, B-cell-depleted T cells, or PBMCs.

Original handling: The assay estimated nucleated cells by amplifying reference gene primers. TCRdb's table, derived via immunoSEQ multiplex PCR, lists solely in-frame clones and lacks some. That table furnishes V, J and clone size, whereas the DNA furnished D and trimming. The sample yields roughly 130,000 clones, less than 90% seen once. The CDR3 contains 15 residues. V shed 5 bases, J shed 3 bases, and the junction held 5 bases outside the gene matches. The germline V gene has CDR1 SGHAT and CDR2 FQDESV (reference sequence). This chain joins TRBV11-1 and TRBJ2-3; 10 nucleotides line up with TRBD2. Sequenced sample: peripheral blood. The source is a man aged 70-80 years with acute or convalescent COVID-19. CDR3 nucleotide sequence: TGTGCCAGCAGCCCACAGACTAGCGGGACAGATACGCAGTATTTT. It translates to CASSPQTSGTDTQYF.